The 16 T cell receptor beta chains reported below all come from one sample, sequenced in a study of beta chain features in type 1 diabetes. cDNA synthesis used the whole RNA isolate, giving expressed TCRB sequences. Here immunoSEQ multiplex PCR was the method, and the copy in TCRdb shows in-frame clones only, minus some. The table includes under 900,000 clones, under 20% detected once. Sequenced input: naive CD4+ T cells from blood. These receptors all come from a woman aged 18 to 35 in good health.

This clone was seen a few times. This sequence joins TRBV6-1 and TRBJ2-4; 7 nucleotides agree with TRBD1. V was pared by 3 bases and J by 4 bases, with 6 bases of the junction left unmatched. The CDR3 length is 15 residues. The V gene's germline CDR1 is MNHNS and CDR2 SASEGT. CDR3 sequence (DNA): TGTGCCAGCAGTGAGGGACAGTTGGGGAAAAACATTCAGTACTTC. This sequence encodes CASSEGQLGKNIQYF.

This clone was counted between two and nine times. The chain joins TRBV29-1 to TRBJ2-1; weak D call: TRBD2 (6 bases). Germline CDR1 and CDR2: SQVTM and ANQGSEA. CDR3 size: 14 residues. V lost 6 bases, J lost 7 bases, and 19 bases lay in between. The CDR3 bases are TGCAGCGTGGTCCGGGACTCGGGGTTTAATGAGCAGTTCTTC. Protein sequence: CSVVRDSGFNEQFF.

The sample holds a few counts of this clone. The same CDR3 is also encoded by other DNA sequences in this sample. CDR3: CSVGSRGTDTQYF. CDR3 coding DNA: TGCAGCGTTGGATCCCGGGGCACAGATACGCAGTATTTT. The chain links TRBV29-1 to TRBJ2-3, with D unclear. The CDR3 consists of 13 residues. V was clipped by 4 bases and J by 1 base, with 9 bases between them. Germline V gene sequence: CDR1 SQVTM, CDR2 ANQGSEA.

The table lists this clone with a few counts. The rearrangement links TRBV6-1 to TRBJ1-5; no firm D call. CDR3 length equals 12 residues. Germline-derived CDR1 and CDR2 are MNHNS and SASEGT. Deletions cut 6 bases from V and 4 bases from J, with 7 bases between. The CDR3 DNA follows: TGTGCCAGCAGGGAAAATAATCAGCCCCAGCATTTT. It translates to CASRENNQPQHF.

This clone has just a few counts. V and J are TRBV5-1 and TRBJ2-1, with TRBD2 matching over 8 bases. The V and J ends lost 4 bases and 3 bases, in that order; junction bases with no gene match: 9. The CDR3 spans 16 residues. From germline, CDR1 is SGHRS and CDR2 YFSETQ. CDR3 protein: CASSPSLADFYNEQFF. CDR3 nucleotides: TGCGCCAGCAGCCCCTCACTAGCGGACTTCTACAATGAGCAGTTCTTC.

The chain employs TRBV9 and TRBJ2-7; no firm D call. The V end lost 4 bases, the J end lost 4 bases, and 12 bases lay between the germline ends. Germline V gene data show CDR1 as SGDLS and CDR2 as YYNGEE. The CDR3 runs to 13 residues. CDR3 protein: CASSPRLIYEQYF. The CDR3 bases are TGTGCCAGCAGCCCCCGATTAATATACGAGCAGTACTTC.

This chain joins TRBV4-2 and TRBJ2-7; possible D gene TRBD1, 6 bases. Germline loops: CDR1 LGHNA, CDR2 YNFKEQ. V was clipped by 0 bases and J by 0 bases, with 9 bases between them. The CDR3 length is 15 residues. The CDR3 spells CASSQDDRSSYEQYF. CDR3 sequence (DNA): TGTGCCAGCAGCCAAGATGACAGGAGCTCCTACGAGCAGTACTTC.

This sequence joins TRBV6-5 and TRBJ2-4; possible D gene TRBD2, 6 bases. The germline V gene encodes CDR1 MNHEY and CDR2 SVGAGI. The CDR3 covers 16 residues. V dropped 4 bases and J dropped 5 bases, with 18 bases sitting between them. The CDR3 loop reads CASSSPTRVGQNIQYF. CDR3 sequence (DNA): TGTGCCAGCAGTTCCCCGACTAGGGTGGGCCAAAACATTCAGTACTTC.

This clone has only a few counts. V and J are TRBV25-1 and TRBJ2-6; 8 positions agree with TRBD1. The trim removed 1 base at V and 3 bases at J, leaving 5 bases unmatched. Germline values: CDR1 MGHDK, CDR2 SYGVNS. The CDR3 spans 17 residues. For the CDR3, the DNA is TGTGCCAGCAGTGAATCGGCAGGGGGCTTTGGGGCCAACGTCCTGACTTTC. This translates into CASSESAGGFGANVLTF.

This clone was found a few times. This rearrangement joins TRBV7-2 to TRBJ2-1; no definite D call. The CDR3 is 11 amino acids. CDR1 is SGHTA, CDR2 FQGNSA, per germline. With 6 bases removed from V and 3 bases from J, the gap between germline ends came to 3 bases. Here the CDR3 reads CASSRYNEQFF. In DNA, the CDR3 is TGTGCCAGCAGTCGCTACAATGAGCAGTTCTTC.

This clone has more than one count but fewer than ten. The rearrangement uses TRBV15 and TRBJ2-5, with 8 bases identical to TRBD1. Germline trimming cut 7 bases from V and 2 bases from J; bases unmatched to any gene: 12. The CDR3 runs to 16 residues. In germline, CDR1 is LNHNV, CDR2 YYDKDF (reference sequence). This CDR3 is CATTKVRTGRQETQYF. In DNA, the CDR3 is TGTGCCACCACTAAGGTGCGGACAGGGCGGCAAGAGACCCAGTACTTC. Looking up the rest from reference TRBV15 and TRBJ2-5 gives the full variable domain: DAMVIQNPRYQVTQFGKPVTLSCSQTLNHNVMYWYQQKSSQAPKLLFHYYDKDFNNEADTPDNFQSRRPNTSFCFLDIRSPGLGDTAMYLCATTKVRTGRQETQYFGPGTRLLVL.

This chain uses TRBV9 with TRBJ1-1; the match to TRBD1 covers 9 bases. Germline V gives CDR1 SGDLS, CDR2 YYNGEE. This CDR3 has 18 residues. V trimming: 0 bases; J trimming: 2 bases; junction bases outside the gene matches: 11. The DNA for the CDR3 is TGTGCCAGCAGCGTAGCGGCGGGACAGGGTCGGAAAAACACTGAAGCTTTCTTT. Translating gives CASSVAAGQGRKNTEAFF.

This chain uses TRBV18 with TRBJ1-1; the match to TRBD1 covers 10 bases. The CDR3 totals 13 residues. In germline, CDR1 is KGHSH, CDR2 LQKENI. Trimming took 8 bases from V and 7 from J; bases not matched to a gene: 7. The CDR3 nucleotides read TGTGCCAGCGCCTCCGGGACAGGGGTTGAAGCTTTCTTT. Translated: CASASGTGVEAFF.

V usage is TRBV2 and J usage is TRBJ1-5, with 9 bases lining up with TRBD1. J gave up 6 bases and V 6 bases, and 3 bases lay outside the gene matches. Germline CDR1 is SNHLY and CDR2 is FYNNEI. This CDR3 has 13 amino acids. The CDR3 spells CASRGTGIQPQHF. The CDR3 DNA sequence: TGTGCCAGCAGAGGGACAGGGATTCAGCCCCAGCATTTT.

The chain employs TRBV21-1 and TRBJ2-1; the D call in the table, TRBD2, was not verified against the DNA. TRBV21-1 is a listed pseudogene. The CDR3 has 18 amino acids. The CDR3: CASSKDRVEGVVCNEQFF. The CDR3 DNA follows: TGTGCCAGCAGCAAAGATCGGGTGGAGGGAGTGGTATGCAATGAGCAGTTCTTC.

This clone was observed once. The chain joins TRBV5-1 to TRBJ2-5; D perhaps matches TRBD1 (5 bases). The V gene's germline CDR1 is SGHRS and CDR2 YFSETQ. V was clipped by 4 bases and J by 3 bases, with 7 bases between them. The CDR3 runs to 12 residues. CDR3 residues: CASSDSEETQYF. The CDR3 coding sequence is TGCGCCAGCAGCGACAGCGAAGAGACCCAGTACTTC.